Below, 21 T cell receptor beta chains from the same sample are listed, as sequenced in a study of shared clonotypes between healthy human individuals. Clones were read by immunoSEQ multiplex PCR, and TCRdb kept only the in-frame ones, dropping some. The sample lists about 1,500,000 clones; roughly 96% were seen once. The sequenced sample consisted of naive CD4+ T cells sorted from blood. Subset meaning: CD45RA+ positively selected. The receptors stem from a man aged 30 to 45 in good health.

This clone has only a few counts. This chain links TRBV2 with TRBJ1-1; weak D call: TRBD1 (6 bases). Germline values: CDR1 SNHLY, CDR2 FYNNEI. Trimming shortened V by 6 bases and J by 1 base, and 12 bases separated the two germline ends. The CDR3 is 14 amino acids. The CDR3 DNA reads TGTGCCAGCAGAGTGGACAGCGGGAACACTGAAGCTTTCTTT. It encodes CASRVDSGNTEAFF.

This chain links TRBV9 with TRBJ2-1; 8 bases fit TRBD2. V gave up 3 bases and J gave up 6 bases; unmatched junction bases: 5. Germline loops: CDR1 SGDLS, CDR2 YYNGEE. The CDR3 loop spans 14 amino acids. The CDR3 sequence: CASSAGGGFNEQFF. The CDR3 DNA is TGTGCCAGCAGCGCCGGCGGGGGGTTCAATGAGCAGTTCTTC.

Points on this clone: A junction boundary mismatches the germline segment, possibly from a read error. CDR3 sequence: CASSEAAAWGKSIQYF. The DNA for the CDR3 is TGTGCCAGCAGTGAGGCGGCAGCTTGGGGGAAAAGCATTCAGTACTTC. The chain employs TRBV6-1 and TRBJ2-4; TRBD1 or TRBD2 may be the D gene (5 bases each). This CDR3 comprises 16 residues. CDR1 is MNHNS and CDR2 is SASEGT in the germline V gene.

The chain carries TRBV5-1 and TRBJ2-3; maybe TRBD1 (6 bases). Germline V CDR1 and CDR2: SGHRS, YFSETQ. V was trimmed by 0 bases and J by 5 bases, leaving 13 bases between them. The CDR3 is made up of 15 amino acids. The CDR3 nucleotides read TGCGCCAGCAGCTTGGCCCTGGGGGCCGGAGATACGCAGTATTTT. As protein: CASSLALGAGDTQYF.

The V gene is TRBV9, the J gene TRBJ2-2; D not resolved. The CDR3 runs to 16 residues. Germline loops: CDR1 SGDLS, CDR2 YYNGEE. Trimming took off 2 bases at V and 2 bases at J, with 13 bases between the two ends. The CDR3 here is CASSVAPTENTGELFF. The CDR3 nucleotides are TGTGCCAGCAGCGTCGCGCCTACCGAAAACACCGGGGAGCTGTTTTTT.

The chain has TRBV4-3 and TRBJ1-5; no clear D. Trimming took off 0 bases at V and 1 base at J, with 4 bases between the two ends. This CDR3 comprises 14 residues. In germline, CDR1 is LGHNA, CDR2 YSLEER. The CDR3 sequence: CASSQEGSNQPQHF. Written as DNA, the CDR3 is TGCGCCAGCAGCCAAGAGGGCAGCAATCAGCCCCAGCATTTT.

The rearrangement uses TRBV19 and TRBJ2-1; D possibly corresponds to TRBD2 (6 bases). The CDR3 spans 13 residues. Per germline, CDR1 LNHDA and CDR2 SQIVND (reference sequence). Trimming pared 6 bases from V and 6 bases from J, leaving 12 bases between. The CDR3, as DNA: TGTGCCAGTAGCCGGGAGTTAGCCAATGAGCAGTTCTTC. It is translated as CASSRELANEQFF.

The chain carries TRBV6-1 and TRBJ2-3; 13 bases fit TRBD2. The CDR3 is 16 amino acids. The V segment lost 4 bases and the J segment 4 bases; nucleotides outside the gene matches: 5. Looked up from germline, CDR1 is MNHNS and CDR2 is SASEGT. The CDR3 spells CASSALAGGYSDTQYF. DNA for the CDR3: TGTGCCAGCAGTGCACTAGCGGGAGGGTACTCAGATACGCAGTATTTT.

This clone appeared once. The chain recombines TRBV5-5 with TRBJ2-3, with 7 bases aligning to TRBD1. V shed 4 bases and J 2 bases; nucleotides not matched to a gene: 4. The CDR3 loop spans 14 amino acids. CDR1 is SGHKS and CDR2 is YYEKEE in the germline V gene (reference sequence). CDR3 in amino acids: CASSPGQITDTQYF. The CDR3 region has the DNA TGTGCCAGCAGCCCGGGACAGATCACAGATACGCAGTATTTT.

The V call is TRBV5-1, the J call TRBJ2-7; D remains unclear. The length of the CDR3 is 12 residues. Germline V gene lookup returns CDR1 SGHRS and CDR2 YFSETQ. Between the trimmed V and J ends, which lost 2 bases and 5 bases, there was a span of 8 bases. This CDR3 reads CASSLRRDEQYF. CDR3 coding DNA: TGCGCCAGCAGCTTAAGGAGAGACGAGCAGTACTTC. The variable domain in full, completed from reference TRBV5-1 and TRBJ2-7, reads KAGVTQTPRYLIKTRGQQVTLSCSPISGHRSVSWYQQTPGQGLQFLFEYFSETQRNKGNFPGRFSGRQFSNSRSEMNVSTLELGDSALYLCASSLRRDEQYFGPGTRLTVT.

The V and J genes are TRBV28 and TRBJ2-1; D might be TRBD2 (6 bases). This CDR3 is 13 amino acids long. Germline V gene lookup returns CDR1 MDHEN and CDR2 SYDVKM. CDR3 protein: CASLAPSYNEQFF. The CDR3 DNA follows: TGTGCTAGCCTAGCGCCCTCCTACAATGAGCAGTTCTTC.

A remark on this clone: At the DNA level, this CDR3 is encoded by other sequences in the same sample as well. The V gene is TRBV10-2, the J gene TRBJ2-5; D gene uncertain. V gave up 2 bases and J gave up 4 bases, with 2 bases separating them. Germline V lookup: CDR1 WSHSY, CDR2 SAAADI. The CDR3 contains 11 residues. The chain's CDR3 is CASSEGETQYF. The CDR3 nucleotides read TGCGCCAGCAGTGAGGGAGAGACCCAGTACTTC.

The CDR3 loop is CASSLSPRLAGNNEQFF. As DNA, the CDR3 is TGCGCCAGCAGCTTGTCTCCGAGACTAGCGGGAAACAATGAGCAGTTCTTC. The chain joins TRBV5-1 to TRBJ2-1, with TRBD2 matching over 11 bases. The CDR3 is 17 amino acids. Losses at the gene ends were 1 base for V and 5 bases for J; bases not matched to a gene: 8. Germline V lookup: CDR1 SGHRS, CDR2 YFSETQ. Full variable domain (missing parts from reference TRBV5-1 and TRBJ2-1): KAGVTQTPRYLIKTRGQQVTLSCSPISGHRSVSWYQQTPGQGLQFLFEYFSETQRNKGNFPGRFSGRQFSNSRSEMNVSTLELGDSALYLCASSLSPRLAGNNEQFFGPGTRLTVL.

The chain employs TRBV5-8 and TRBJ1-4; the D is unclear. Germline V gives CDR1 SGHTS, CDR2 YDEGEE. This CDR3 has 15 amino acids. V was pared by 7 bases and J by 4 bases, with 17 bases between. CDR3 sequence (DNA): TGTGCCAGCGGAATCCGTGGAACAGTTAATGAAAAACTGTTTTTT. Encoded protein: CASGIRGTVNEKLFF. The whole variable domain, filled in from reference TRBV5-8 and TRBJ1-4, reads EAGVTQSPTHLIKTRGQQATLRCSPISGHTSVYWYQQALGLGLQFLLWYDEGEERNRGNFPPRFSGRQFPNYSSELNVNALELEDSALYLCASGIRGTVNEKLFFGSGTQLSVL.

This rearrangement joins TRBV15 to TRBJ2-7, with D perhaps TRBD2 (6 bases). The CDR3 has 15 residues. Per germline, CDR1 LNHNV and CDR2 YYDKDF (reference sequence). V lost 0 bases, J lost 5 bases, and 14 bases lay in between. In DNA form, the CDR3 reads TGTGCCACCAGCAGAGATCGTTGGGGGGTGGACGAGCAGTACTTC. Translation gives CATSRDRWGVDEQYF.

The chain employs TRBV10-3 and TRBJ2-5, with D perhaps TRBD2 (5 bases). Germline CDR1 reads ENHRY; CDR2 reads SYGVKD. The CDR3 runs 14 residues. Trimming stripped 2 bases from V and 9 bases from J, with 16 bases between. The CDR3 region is CAISEPQPGGAQYF. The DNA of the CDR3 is TGTGCCATCAGTGAGCCCCAACCCGGAGGAGCCCAGTACTTC.

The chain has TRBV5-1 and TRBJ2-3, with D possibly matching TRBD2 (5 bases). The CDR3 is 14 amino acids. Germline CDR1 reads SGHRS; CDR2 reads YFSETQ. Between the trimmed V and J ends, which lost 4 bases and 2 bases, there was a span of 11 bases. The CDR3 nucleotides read TGCGCCAGCAGCCTCGACTATTTCACAGATACGCAGTATTTT. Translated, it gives CASSLDYFTDTQYF.

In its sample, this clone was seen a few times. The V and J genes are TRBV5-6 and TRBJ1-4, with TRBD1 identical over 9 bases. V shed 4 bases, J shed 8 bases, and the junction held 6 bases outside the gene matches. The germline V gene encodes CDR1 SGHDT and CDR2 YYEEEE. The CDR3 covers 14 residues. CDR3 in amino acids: CASSIGTGNEKLFF. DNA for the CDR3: TGTGCCAGCAGCATCGGGACAGGGAACGAAAAACTGTTTTTT.

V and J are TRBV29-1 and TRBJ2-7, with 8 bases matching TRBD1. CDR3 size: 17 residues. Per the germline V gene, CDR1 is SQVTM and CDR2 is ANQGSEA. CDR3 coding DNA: TGCTCCATTTCAGAGGACCCGGGACAGGTTTTAGTAGGCGAGCAGTACTTC. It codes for CSISEDPGQVLVGEQYF.

The CDR3 protein is CASSSLAGETYEQYF. For the CDR3, the DNA is TGCGCCAGCAGCTCCCTAGCGGGAGAGACCTACGAGCAGTACTTC. V is TRBV5-1 and J is TRBJ2-7; TRBD2 aligns across 10 bases. V lost 3 bases, J lost 2 bases, and 5 bases stayed unmatched. Germline V gene lookup returns CDR1 SGHRS and CDR2 YFSETQ. This CDR3 is built from 15 residues.

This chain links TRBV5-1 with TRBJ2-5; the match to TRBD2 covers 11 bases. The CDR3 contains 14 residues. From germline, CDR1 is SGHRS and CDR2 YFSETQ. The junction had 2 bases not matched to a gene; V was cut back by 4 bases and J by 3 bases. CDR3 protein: CASSILAGEETQYF. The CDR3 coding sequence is TGCGCCAGCAGCATACTAGCGGGAGAAGAGACCCAGTACTTC.